This T cell receptor (beta chain) came from a study of T-cell reconstitution after alpha-beta-depleted transplantation in children. About this clonotype: Its antigen is currently unknown.

Unique molecular identifiers tagged the TCRbeta library. Each CDR3 protein is one row after TCRdb ran MiXCR on the PCR reads. The data show hundreds of thousands of distinct CDR3 sequences, with roughly 13% seen just once and over 2% held by the top ten. Study observations and caveats: The origin of alpha-beta T cells about two months after transplant was reportedly several hundred expanded graft clones.

V dropped 4 bases and J dropped 5; count of bases not matched to a gene: 13. CDR3 length: 16 residues. The germline V gene encodes CDR1 LNHNV and CDR2 YYDKDF (reference sequence). The rearrangement uses TRBV15 and TRBJ2-7, with 8 bases matching TRBD2. This clonotype originated in a male patient between 10 and 17 years old who had a stem cell transplant for acute myeloid leukemia, so the T cells may come from the graft donor. The material was PBMCs, mostly from graft donor cells, obtained 360 days after TCRalphabeta/CD19-depleted stem cell transplant. The CDR3 coding sequence is TGTGCCACCAGCACCATGGGAGGCGGGAGGATCCACGAGCAGTACTTC. Its translation is CATSTMGGGRIHEQYF. Full variable domain (rest looked up from reference TRBV15 and TRBJ2-7): DAMVIQNPRYQVTQFGKPVTLSCSQTLNHNVMYWYQQKSSQAPKLLFHYYDKDFNNEADTPDNFQSRRPNTSFCFLDIRSPGLGDTAMYLCATSTMGGGRIHEQYFGPGTRLTVT.